These 30 T cell receptor beta chains share one sample of origin, sequenced in a study of cytomegalovirus exposure and HLA in healthy donors. PCR amplification relied on 60 Vbeta primers (plus 13 Jbeta primers). Method: immunoSEQ multiplex PCR; TCRdb's copy keeps in-frame clones and lacks some. The table shows about 120,000 clones, with over 70% occurring only once. The specimen was PBMCs. The source of these receptors is a woman in her forties or fifties in good health and CMV-seropositive.

This clone came up a few times. This chain uses TRBV6-6 with TRBJ2-2; 9 bases are shared with TRBD1. CDR3 size: 13 residues. Germline values: CDR1 MNHNY, CDR2 SVGAGI (reference sequence). Unmatched junction bases numbered 1, after V lost 5 bases and J lost 6 bases. The CDR3 nucleotides are TGTGCCAGCAGTGGGACAGGGCCCGGGGAGCTGTTTTTT. Its protein product is CASSGTGPGELFF.

CDR3 protein: CASSPRLAGGAETQYF. CDR3 bases: TGTGCCAGCAGCCCTAGACTAGCGGGGGGCGCGGAGACCCAGTACTTC. The V call is TRBV7-2, the J call TRBJ2-5; 13 bases agree with TRBD2. The CDR3 loop spans 16 amino acids. Germline V gives CDR1 SGHTA, CDR2 FQGNSA. V was clipped by 5 bases and J by 5 bases; unmatched bases: 8.

V gene TRBV11-1 combines with J gene TRBJ2-5; 7 bases are shared with TRBD2. With 6 bases clipped from V and 2 bases from J, the junction kept 6 bases outside the gene matches. The germline CDR1 and CDR2 sequences are SGHAT and FQDESV (reference sequence). There are 14 residues in the CDR3. CDR3 loop: CASRLGLSQETQYF. CDR3 nucleotide sequence: TGTGCCAGCAGGTTGGGACTAAGTCAAGAGACCCAGTACTTC.

The chain's CDR3 is CASSLDQGHQETQYF. CDR3 in DNA: TGTGCCAGCAGCTTAGACCAGGGGCACCAAGAGACCCAGTACTTC. The rearrangement uses TRBV7-2 and TRBJ2-5; TRBD1 might be the D (6 bases). Germline values: CDR1 SGHTA, CDR2 FQGNSA. Trimming removed 1 base at V and 0 bases at J, with 9 bases between. This CDR3 comprises 15 residues. The variable domain in full, with the rest retrieved from reference TRBV7-2 and TRBJ2-5, is GAGVSQSPSNKVTEKGKDVELRCDPISGHTALYWYRQSLGQGLEFLIYFQGNSAPDKSGLPSDRFSAERTGGSVSTLTIQRTQQEDSAVYLCASSLDQGHQETQYFGPGTRLLVL.

This chain links TRBV7-2 with TRBJ1-2; 9 bases are shared with TRBD1. The CDR3 runs to 13 residues. Germline lookup yields CDR1 SGHTA and CDR2 FQGNSA. Losses at the gene ends were 9 bases for V and 11 bases for J; bases not matched to a gene: 13. CDR3 nucleotides: TGTGCCAGTTCCCCGGGACAGGGAATTCGGTACACCTTC. This gives the protein CASSPGQGIRYTF.

The chain uses TRBV7-2 and TRBJ2-5; 10 nucleotides line up with TRBD2. V lost 4 bases, J lost 4 bases, and 6 bases stayed unmatched. The CDR3 is 15 residues long. Looked up from germline, CDR1 is SGHTA and CDR2 is FQGNSA. This CDR3 is CASSSSGGAGETQYF. The CDR3 DNA follows: TGTGCCAGCAGCTCGAGCGGGGGGGCTGGAGAGACCCAGTACTTC.

This clone turned up a few times. J is TRBJ2-6 and V is TRBV5-1, with D unresolved. V was clipped by 4 bases and J by 2 bases, with 13 bases between them. Germline assignment: CDR1 SGHRS and CDR2 YFSETQ. This CDR3 comprises 16 residues. The CDR3 here is CASSLSVITGANVLTF. For the CDR3, the DNA is TGCGCCAGCAGCCTCTCGGTCATAACTGGGGCCAACGTCCTGACTTTC.

The CDR3: CASSDRGPTYEQYF. For the CDR3, the DNA is TGTGCCAGCAGCGACAGGGGTCCTACCTACGAGCAGTACTTC. V and J are TRBV7-9 and TRBJ2-7, with 8 bases that match TRBD1. This CDR3 has 14 amino acids. Trimming at V came to 5 bases and at J to 2 bases, leaving 5 bases not matched to a gene. CDR1 and CDR2 from the germline V gene are SEHNR and FQNEAQ (reference sequence).

V and J are TRBV6-6 and TRBJ1-5; 8 bases fit TRBD1. Germline lookup yields CDR1 MNHNY and CDR2 SVGAGI (reference sequence). V lost 5 bases to trimming and J lost 4 bases; unmatched junction nucleotides: 4. The CDR3 spans 14 residues. The CDR3 region is CASSTQGVNQPQHF. CDR3 nucleotides: TGTGCCAGCAGTACACAGGGGGTGAATCAGCCCCAGCATTTT.

The chain couples TRBV2 to TRBJ2-5; D uncertain. The last part of the DNA fits TRBJ2-7 better; the J call may be wrong. Germline CDR1 and CDR2: SNHLY and FYNNEI. The CDR3 loop spans 12 amino acids. The CDR3 here is CASSVSSYEQYF. CDR3 DNA: TGTGCCAGCAGTGTTAGCTCCTACGAGCAGTACTTC.

The CDR3 here is CASSQVGGGPDTQYF. The CDR3 bases are TGTGCCAGCAGCCAAGTAGGGGGGGGCCCAGATACGCAGTATTTT. The genes are TRBV4-2 and TRBJ2-3; possibly TRBD2 for D (7 bases). V was trimmed by 1 base and J by 4 bases, leaving 12 bases between them. The CDR3 runs 15 residues. Germline assignment: CDR1 LGHNA and CDR2 YNFKEQ.

The V and J genes are TRBV2 and TRBJ2-7; 12 nucleotides agree with TRBD2. This CDR3 has 16 amino acids. Germline lookup yields CDR1 SNHLY and CDR2 FYNNEI. V trimming: 1 base; J trimming: 6 bases; junction bases outside the gene matches: 7. The CDR3 protein is CASSEVETSGSVEQYF. The CDR3 DNA reads as TGTGCCAGCAGTGAAGTCGAGACTAGCGGGAGCGTCGAGCAGTACTTC.

The chain employs TRBV5-4 and TRBJ2-7, with 12 bases matching TRBD1. J lost 2 bases, V lost 3 bases, and 15 bases had no gene match. This CDR3 is built from 19 residues. Germline-derived CDR1 and CDR2 are SGHNT and YYREEE (reference sequence). The CDR3 reads CASSSKEGTGGPYPYEQYF. CDR3 DNA: TGTGCCAGCAGCTCTAAGGAAGGGACAGGGGGCCCTTATCCCTACGAGCAGTACTTC.

The chain is built from TRBV5-1 and TRBJ2-1; 8 bases agree with TRBD2. Germline CDR1 reads SGHRS; CDR2 reads YFSETQ. Trimming at V came to 4 bases and at J to 7 bases, leaving 10 bases not matched to a gene. The CDR3 is made up of 15 amino acids. In DNA, the CDR3 is TGCGCCAGCAGCCCGGGACTAGGGTGGATGAATGAGCAGTTCTTC. Its protein is CASSPGLGWMNEQFF.

For the CDR3, the DNA is TGTGCCTGGACGGGACAGGCAAAAGAGACCCAGTACTTC. It yields the protein CAWTGQAKETQYF. The chain is built from TRBV30 and TRBJ2-5; TRBD1 aligns across 8 bases. Looked up from germline, CDR1 is GTSNPN and CDR2 is SVGIG (reference sequence). The CDR3 contains 13 residues. Trimming cost V 4 bases and J 3 bases; bases outside gene matches: 4.

The chain has TRBV19 and TRBJ2-2; D uncertain. V was trimmed by 7 bases and J by 3 bases, leaving 12 bases between them. This CDR3 has 14 residues. Per germline, CDR1 LNHDA and CDR2 SQIVND (reference sequence). The CDR3, as DNA: TGTGCCAGTACGATCGACACCTACACCGGGGAGCTGTTTTTT. Its translation: CASTIDTYTGELFF.

The chain uses TRBV13 and TRBJ2-1; TRBD2 aligns across 14 bases. The germline gives CDR1 PRHDT, CDR2 FYEKMQ (reference sequence). J lost 5 bases, V lost 5 bases, and 5 bases had no gene match. The CDR3 covers 16 residues. CDR3 nucleotides: TGTGCCAGCAGCGCTAGGACTAGCGGGGGGAACAATGAGCAGTTCTTC. Translated, it gives CASSARTSGGNNEQFF.

The chain combines TRBV30 with TRBJ1-6, with D perhaps matching TRBD1 (5 bases). This CDR3 has 15 amino acids. Germline V gives CDR1 GTSNPN, CDR2 SVGIG (reference sequence). V lost 3 bases, J lost 9 bases, and 18 bases lay in between. The DNA of the CDR3 is TGTGCCTGGAGCGCCCTGGGGGGTGACGGTTCACCCCTCCACTTT. The encoded protein is CAWSALGGDGSPLHF.

The chain links TRBV19 to TRBJ1-5; no clear D. The CDR3 is 14 amino acids. Trimming removed 2 bases at V and 2 bases at J, with 7 bases between. The V gene's germline CDR1 is LNHDA and CDR2 SQIVND (reference sequence). The CDR3 DNA reads TGTGCCAGTAGTATATGGCAGGGCAATCAGCCCCAGCATTTT. Encoded protein: CASSIWQGNQPQHF.

The rearrangement uses TRBV5-1 and TRBJ2-2; D uncertain. The CDR3 sequence is 15 residues long. Germline CDR1 reads SGHRS; CDR2 reads YFSETQ. The V end lost 4 bases, the J end lost 3 bases, and 13 bases lay between the germline ends. CDR3 amino acids: CASSPRVADTGELFF. CDR3 bases: TGCGCCAGCAGCCCCCGGGTGGCGGACACCGGGGAGCTGTTTTTT.

This chain uses TRBV5-1 with TRBJ2-7, with 9 bases lining up with TRBD1. Germline V gene data show CDR1 as SGHRS and CDR2 as YFSETQ. With 4 bases clipped from V and 6 bases from J, the junction kept 8 bases outside the gene matches. The CDR3 loop spans 14 amino acids. The chain's CDR3 is CASSARQGGLEQYF. CDR3 nucleotide sequence: TGCGCCAGCAGCGCCCGACAGGGGGGGCTCGAGCAGTACTTC.

V is TRBV7-8 and J is TRBJ2-1, with D hard to call. V was trimmed by 5 bases and J by 9 bases, leaving 11 bases between them. The V gene's germline CDR1 is SGHVS and CDR2 FQNEAQ. There are 12 residues in the CDR3. The CDR3: CASSRRQSEQFF. CDR3 coding DNA: TGTGCCAGCAGCCGCAGGCAAAGTGAGCAGTTCTTC.

Only a few counts were recorded for this clone. The chain has TRBV5-1 and TRBJ1-4; possibly TRBD1 for D (5 bases). The CDR3 totals 16 residues. V lost 5 bases, J lost 0 bases, and 14 bases lay in between. Germline CDR1 is SGHRS and CDR2 is YFSETQ. In DNA form, the CDR3 reads TGCGCCAGCAGAGTGACAGTAACTGCAACTAATGAAAAACTGTTTTTT. It encodes CASRVTVTATNEKLFF.

This chain uses TRBV27 with TRBJ1-5; a possible D gene is TRBD1 (6 bases). The CDR3 extends over 14 amino acids. V lost 3 bases and J lost 5, with 11 bases in between. The germline CDR1 and CDR2 sequences are MNHEY and SMNVEV (reference sequence). The CDR3 here is CASSFQGPDQPQHF. The CDR3 nucleotides read TGTGCCAGCAGTTTCCAGGGGCCCGATCAGCCCCAGCATTTT.

V usage is TRBV10-3 and J usage is TRBJ1-5; TRBD1 might be the D (6 bases). The CDR3 covers 15 residues. V was pared by 0 bases and J by 7 bases, with 13 bases between. Germline loops: CDR1 ENHRY, CDR2 SYGVKD. DNA of the CDR3: TGTGCCATCAGTGAGTCGCAGGGGATCTGGCAGCCCCAGCATTTT. Residues: CAISESQGIWQPQHF.

This clone appeared once. V usage is TRBV9 and J usage is TRBJ2-1; TRBD2 agrees at 8 bases. CDR1 is SGDLS and CDR2 is YYNGEE in the germline V gene. This CDR3 is built from 15 residues. The junction had 9 bases not matched to a gene; V was cut back by 1 base and J by 9 bases. CDR3: CASSVRSGVEGEQFF. The CDR3 nucleotides read TGTGCCAGCAGCGTACGTAGCGGGGTTGAAGGTGAGCAGTTCTTC.

In nucleotides, the CDR3 is TGTGCCAGCAGTTTAGGGACAGGGGGCTTGTCAGCCAACACTGAAGCTTTCTTT. It is translated as CASSLGTGGLSANTEAFF. V is TRBV27 and J is TRBJ1-1, with TRBD1 matching over 12 bases. In germline, CDR1 is MNHEY, CDR2 SMNVEV (reference sequence). The CDR3 is 18 amino acids. Trimming took 2 bases from V and 2 from J; bases not matched to a gene: 9.

The chain couples TRBV27 to TRBJ2-3; 7 nucleotides match TRBD1. The germline V gene has CDR1 MNHEY and CDR2 SMNVEV (reference sequence). CDR3 length equals 15 residues. J was trimmed by 0 bases and V by 4 bases; bases with no gene match: 4. The CDR3, as DNA: TGTGCCAGCAGTTCCCGACAGGGTAGCACAGATACGCAGTATTTT. Its translation: CASSSRQGSTDTQYF.

This clone was seen repeatedly, ten times or more. J is TRBJ1-1 and V is TRBV5-4; 8 bases map to TRBD1. Trimming removed 4 bases from V and 2 bases from J; junction bases left unmatched: 7. Per the germline V gene, CDR1 is SGHNT and CDR2 is YYREEE (reference sequence). The length of the CDR3 is 15 residues. The CDR3 here is CASSLGQGGNTEAFF. For the CDR3, the DNA is TGTGCCAGCAGCCTCGGACAGGGAGGCAACACTGAAGCTTTCTTT.

This clone has a handful of counts. This chain links TRBV6-6 with TRBJ1-4; no clear D. Trimming took off 2 bases at V and 4 bases at J, with 5 bases between the two ends. This CDR3 is 13 amino acids long. Germline values: CDR1 MNHNY, CDR2 SVGAGI (reference sequence). The CDR3 protein is CASSYRYNEKLFF. DNA for the CDR3: TGTGCCAGCAGTTACCGGTATAATGAAAAACTGTTTTTT.